The T cell receptor beta chain under discussion was sequenced for a study of blood T cell repertoires in COVID-19. As for the study in general: The United States, Italy and Spain were the sources of the acute and convalescent COVID-19 samples. Sources were T cells, B-cell-depleted T cells, or PBMCs; the material itself was cDNA or gDNA.

Trimming removed 1 base from V and 5 bases from J; junction bases left unmatched: 8. This CDR3 spans 16 amino acids. CDR1 is SGHVS and CDR2 is FQNEAQ in the germline V gene. Original handling: For nucleated cells, counts were estimated from reference gene primer amplification. Clones were read by immunoSEQ multiplex PCR, and TCRdb kept only the in-frame ones, dropping some. The V and J calls and clone size were taken over from that table, and D and trimming were inferred from the DNA. The sample holds about 74,000 clones, about nine tenths seen once. This chain uses TRBV7-8 with TRBJ2-3, with TRBD2 matching over 8 bases. This TCR derives from a man aged 50 or older with acute or convalescent COVID-19. Material: peripheral blood. The CDR3 region has the DNA TGTGCCAGCAGCTTAGAACTGGCGGGAGGAGGAGATACGCAGTATTTT. Its protein is CASSLELAGGGDTQYF.